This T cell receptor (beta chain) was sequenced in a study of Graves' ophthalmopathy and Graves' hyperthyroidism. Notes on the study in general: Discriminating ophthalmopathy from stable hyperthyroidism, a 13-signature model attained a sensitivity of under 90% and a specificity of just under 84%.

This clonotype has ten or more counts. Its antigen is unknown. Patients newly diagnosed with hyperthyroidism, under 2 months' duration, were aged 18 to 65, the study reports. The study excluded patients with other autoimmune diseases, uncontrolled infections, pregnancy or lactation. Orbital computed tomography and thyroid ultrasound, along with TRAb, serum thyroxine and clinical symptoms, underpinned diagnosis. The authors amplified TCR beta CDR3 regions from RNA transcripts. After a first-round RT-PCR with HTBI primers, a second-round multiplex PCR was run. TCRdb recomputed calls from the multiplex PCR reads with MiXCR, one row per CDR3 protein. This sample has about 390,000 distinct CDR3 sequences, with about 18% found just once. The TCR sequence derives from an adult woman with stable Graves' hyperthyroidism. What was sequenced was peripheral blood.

CDR3 residues: CASSPVRKSRVTQETQYF. The CDR3 DNA reads as TGTGCCAGCAGCCCCGTTCGTAAAAGCAGGGTTACCCAAGAGACCCAGTACTTC. The V gene is TRBV11-2, the J gene TRBJ2-5, with D tentatively TRBD1 (5 bases). This CDR3 region has 18 residues. V gave up 5 bases and J gave up 1 base, with 23 bases separating them. Germline CDR1 reads SGHAT; CDR2 reads FQNNGV.